Presented here are 23 T cell receptor beta chains from one specimen sequenced in a study of blood T cell repertoires in COVID-19. Some clones are missing from TCRdb's copy, which holds only in-frame ones; the method was immunoSEQ multiplex PCR. The table lists more than 150,000 clones, 85% to 90% of them singletons, with 20% in the top ten. Material for sequencing was peripheral blood. The receptor set was obtained from a man aged 65-85 years with active or convalescent COVID-19.

The chain uses TRBV30 and TRBJ1-3; the D is unclear. Germline CDR1 and CDR2: GTSNPN and SVGIG (reference sequence). The V end was cut by 0 bases, the J end by 0 bases, with 9 bases between. The CDR3 has 15 residues. CDR3 in amino acids: CAWSVGAYSGNTIYF. For the CDR3, the DNA is TGTGCCTGGAGTGTAGGAGCCTACTCTGGAAACACCATATATTTT. Full variable domain (outside the CDR3, taken from reference TRBV30 and TRBJ1-3): SQTIHQWPATLVQPVGSPLSLECTVEGTSNPNLYWYRQAAGRGLQLLFYSVGIGQISSEVPQNLSASRPQDRQFILSSKKLLLSDSGFYLCAWSVGAYSGNTIYFGEGSWLTVV.

This clone was recorded a few times. J is TRBJ2-1 and V is TRBV4-3; the D gene is possibly TRBD1 (6 bases). The CDR3 totals 16 residues. Trimming pared 6 bases from V and 8 bases from J, leaving 23 bases between. Germline V lookup: CDR1 LGHNA, CDR2 YSLEER. The CDR3 DNA follows: TGCGCCAGCAGTGCGGAGGAAGGGGGTGGAAGGTATGAGCAGTTCTTC. As protein: CASSAEEGGGRYEQFF.

The rearrangement joins TRBV5-1 to TRBJ1-6, with unresolved D. Per the germline V gene, CDR1 is SGHRS and CDR2 is YFSETQ. The CDR3 is 14 amino acids. The V end was cut by 0 bases, the J end by 3 bases, with 4 bases between. CDR3 region: CASSLAGYNSPLHF. The CDR3 bases are TGCGCCAGCAGCTTGGCAGGCTATAATTCACCCCTCCACTTT. Full variable domain (remainder filled in from reference TRBV5-1 and TRBJ1-6): KAGVTQTPRYLIKTRGQQVTLSCSPISGHRSVSWYQQTPGQGLQFLFEYFSETQRNKGNFPGRFSGRQFSNSRSEMNVSTLELGDSALYLCASSLAGYNSPLHFGNGTRLTVT.

The J gene is TRBJ2-2, the V gene TRBV7-2; D may be TRBD1 (6 bases). V was cut by 2 bases and J by 2 bases, with 9 bases left in between. The CDR3 spans 15 residues. Germline CDR1 and CDR2: SGHTA and FQGNSA. The CDR3 nucleotides read TGTGCCAGCAGCTTAAGGACAGCCAACACCGGGGAGCTGTTTTTT. Translating gives CASSLRTANTGELFF.

The chain uses TRBV19 and TRBJ2-2; TRBD2 aligns across 9 bases. The CDR3 has 16 residues. The germline CDR1 and CDR2 sequences are LNHDA and SQIVND (reference sequence). V lost 7 bases and J lost 6; bases outside the gene matches: 12. CDR3 DNA: TGTGCCAGTACCCTGATAGCGGGGGCGAGAGCCGGGGAGCTGTTTTTT. The encoded protein is CASTLIAGARAGELFF. Filled out from reference TRBV19 and TRBJ2-2, the complete variable domain reads DGGITQSPKYLFRKEGQNVTLSCEQNLNHDAMYWYRQDPGQGLRLIYYSQIVNDFQKGDIAEGYSVSREKKESFPLTVTSAQKNPTAFYLCASTLIAGARAGELFFGEGSRLTVL.

The CDR3 sequence: CASSVYPNYGYTF. The CDR3 DNA sequence: TGTGCCAGCAGTGTTTATCCTAACTATGGCTACACCTTC. V usage is TRBV2 and J usage is TRBJ1-2; no definite D call. Trimming stripped 4 bases from V and 0 bases from J, with 6 bases between. The CDR3 has 13 residues. Germline V gives CDR1 SNHLY, CDR2 FYNNEI.

V and J are TRBV9 and TRBJ2-2, with D hard to call. Germline lookup yields CDR1 SGDLS and CDR2 YYNGEE. The CDR3 runs to 15 residues. Trimming removed 6 bases from V and 1 base from J, with 13 bases in between. In nucleotides, the CDR3 is TGTGCCAGCACCCCTGGAGTAGGGAACACCGGGGAGCTGTTTTTT. This translates into CASTPGVGNTGELFF.

This chain uses TRBV6-5 with TRBJ1-2, with D possibly matching TRBD1 (5 bases). The CDR3 runs 14 residues. The germline V gene has CDR1 MNHEY and CDR2 SVGAGI. V lost 6 bases to trimming and J lost 3 bases, with 14 bases between them. The CDR3, as DNA: TGTGCCAGCAGGTCCAAGGACACTTACTATGGCTACACCTTC. It specifies CASRSKDTYYGYTF.

The V call is TRBV5-1, the J call TRBJ2-1; D remains ambiguous. The CDR3 length is 13 residues. Germline CDR1 is SGHRS and CDR2 is YFSETQ. V shed 2 bases and J shed 5 bases, with 8 bases lying between them. The CDR3 loop is CASSLSQNNEQFF. CDR3 nucleotides: TGCGCCAGCAGCTTATCCCAGAACAATGAGCAGTTCTTC.

The chain couples TRBV5-1 to TRBJ2-1; 9 bases match TRBD2. CDR3 length: 16 amino acids. Germline trimming cut 3 bases from V and 3 bases from J; bases unmatched to any gene: 7. Germline V lookup: CDR1 SGHRS, CDR2 YFSETQ. Here the CDR3 DNA reads TGCGCCAGCAGCTCACTGACTAGCGGAAACTACAATGAGCAGTTCTTC. This gives the protein CASSSLTSGNYNEQFF. The whole variable domain, filled in from reference TRBV5-1 and TRBJ2-1, reads KAGVTQTPRYLIKTRGQQVTLSCSPISGHRSVSWYQQTPGQGLQFLFEYFSETQRNKGNFPGRFSGRQFSNSRSEMNVSTLELGDSALYLCASSSLTSGNYNEQFFGPGTRLTVL.

The V and J genes are TRBV2 and TRBJ1-4, with 8 bases lining up with TRBD1. This CDR3 is built from 17 residues. Losses at the gene ends were 4 bases for V and 3 bases for J; bases not matched to a gene: 10. The germline gives CDR1 SNHLY, CDR2 FYNNEI. CDR3 in amino acids: CASSVGWDRRANEKLFF. In DNA form, the CDR3 reads TGTGCCAGCAGTGTGGGGTGGGACAGGAGAGCTAATGAAAAACTGTTTTTT.

The chain couples TRBV28 to TRBJ1-1; D possibly corresponds to TRBD1 (5 bases). The CDR3 length is 11 residues. The V gene lost 8 bases and the J gene lost 8 bases, with 12 bases spanning the gap. Germline loops: CDR1 MDHEN, CDR2 SYDVKM. The CDR3 here is CASGDGREAFF. CDR3 in DNA: TGTGCCAGCGGGGACGGGAGGGAAGCTTTCTTT.

The gene calls are TRBV9 and TRBJ1-3; D may be TRBD1 (6 bases). Germline assignment: CDR1 SGDLS and CDR2 YYNGEE. The V end was cut by 0 bases, the J end by 4 bases, with 14 bases between. The length of the CDR3 is 16 residues. In nucleotides, the CDR3 is TGTGCCAGCAGCGTAGAGGAGGACCAGGGGGGAAACACCATATATTTT. Translation: CASSVEEDQGGNTIYF.

The chain carries TRBV30 and TRBJ1-3, with a possible D match to TRBD1 (6 bases). The ends were cut back, 3 bases at V and 0 bases at J, with 12 bases in the middle. Germline lookup yields CDR1 GTSNPN and CDR2 SVGIG (reference sequence). The CDR3 is made up of 15 amino acids. CDR3 bases: TGTGCCTGGAGCCTGGGACACTTCTCTGGAAACACCATATATTTT. The encoded protein is CAWSLGHFSGNTIYF.

The chain links TRBV27 to TRBJ2-1, with no clear D. In germline, CDR1 is MNHEY, CDR2 SMNVEV (reference sequence). This CDR3 spans 12 amino acids. Between the trimmed V and J ends, which lost 4 bases and 4 bases, there was a span of 5 bases. The CDR3 reads CASSSPYNEQFF. CDR3 nucleotides: TGTGCCAGCAGTTCCCCGTACAATGAGCAGTTCTTC.

V usage is TRBV10-2 and J usage is TRBJ1-5; D not resolved. This CDR3 has 15 amino acids. The germline V and J ends were trimmed by 2 bases and 7 bases, with 15 bases remaining between them. CDR1 and CDR2 from the germline V gene are WSHSY and SAAADI. The CDR3 nucleotides read TGCGCCAGCAGTGAGCGGGGAGAGGGCCCCCAGCCCCAGCATTTT. Amino acid sequence: CASSERGEGPQPQHF.

This clone was recorded once. The chain has TRBV6-5 and TRBJ1-5, with D tentatively TRBD1 (6 bases). The ends were cut back, 6 bases at V and 6 bases at J, with 15 bases in the middle. The CDR3 has 14 amino acids. CDR1 and CDR2 (germline): MNHEY, SVGAGI. The CDR3 here is CASSSRGGTQPQHF. The CDR3 DNA reads as TGTGCCAGCAGCTCGAGGGGGGGTACTCAGCCCCAGCATTTT.

V is TRBV27 and J is TRBJ1-5, with TRBD1 as a possible D gene (5 bases). This CDR3 region has 16 residues. Germline V gene lookup returns CDR1 MNHEY and CDR2 SMNVEV (reference sequence). V was cut by 2 bases and J by 2 bases, with 13 bases left in between. For the CDR3, the DNA is TGTGCCAGCAGTTTAAGAAAGACAGCCCGCAATCAGCCCCAGCATTTT. Its translation: CASSLRKTARNQPQHF.

The chain has TRBV9 and TRBJ2-1; D unclear. V lost 0 bases and J 9 bases, leaving 7 bases between the germline ends. Germline values: CDR1 SGDLS, CDR2 YYNGEE. This CDR3 has 12 residues. The CDR3 DNA is TGTGCCAGCAGCGTAGCGGAGAGTGAGCAGTTCTTC. Amino acids: CASSVAESEQFF.

V gene TRBV7-2 combines with J gene TRBJ1-6; tentatively, D is TRBD1 (6 bases). Germline loops: CDR1 SGHTA, CDR2 FQGNSA. Trimming cost V 5 bases and J 7 bases, with 15 bases left between them. CDR3 size: 15 residues. The CDR3 DNA reads as TGTGCCAGCAGCAGGTACAGGGCCCGGAATTCACCCCTCCACTTT. It translates to CASSRYRARNSPLHF.

The J gene is TRBJ2-3, the V gene TRBV6-6, with D uncertain. The CDR3 consists of 14 residues. Germline V gene data show CDR1 as MNHNY and CDR2 as SVGAGI (reference sequence). V gave up 3 bases and J gave up 5 bases, with 12 bases separating them. CDR3 DNA sequence: TGTGCCAGCAGTTATGGGCCCGCCAAAGATACGCAGTATTTT. It is translated as CASSYGPAKDTQYF.

The chain couples TRBV9 to TRBJ2-2; no definite D call. The CDR3 extends over 13 amino acids. Germline loops: CDR1 SGDLS, CDR2 YYNGEE. The V end was cut by 7 bases, the J end by 0 bases, with 7 bases between. CDR3 sequence (DNA): TGTGCCAGCTCCCCGTCGAACACCGGGGAGCTGTTTTTT. Protein sequence: CASSPSNTGELFF.

The V call is TRBV18, the J call TRBJ1-6; a weak D match, TRBD1 (6 bases). Trimming shortened V by 3 bases and J by 2 bases, and 14 bases separated the two germline ends. The germline V gene has CDR1 KGHSH and CDR2 LQKENI. The CDR3 loop spans 17 amino acids. In DNA form, the CDR3 reads TGTGCCAGCTCACCTCGGGGGGCAAGTACCTATAATTCACCCCTCCACTTT. It translates to CASSPRGASTYNSPLHF.